The TCR beta chain under discussion was sequenced for a study of cytomegalovirus exposure and HLA in healthy donors. About the study: HLA-typed donors were the source of approximately 88 million unique TCRs, which an early data release held.

General study results and limits: A missense DCLRE1C variant was associated with V- and J-gene trimming of TCR beta chains in a later analysis, and an independent cohort replicated the association.

It was with 60 Vbeta and 13 Jbeta primers that the PCR ran. Method: immunoSEQ multiplex PCR; TCRdb's copy keeps in-frame clones and lacks some. This table lists more than 70,000 clones. Comment on this clone: Antigen specificity is unknown.

Germline trimming cut 2 bases from V and 6 bases from J; bases unmatched to any gene: 8. CDR1 is MDHEN, CDR2 SYDVKM, per germline. There are 15 residues in the CDR3. This TCR came from a woman aged 55-75 years in good health and CMV-seronegative. This rearrangement joins TRBV28 to TRBJ1-2; 8 positions agree with TRBD1. The sample taken for sequencing was PBMCs. Here the CDR3 reads CASSLLSRGLDGYTF. CDR3 coding DNA: TGTGCCAGCAGTTTACTTTCCAGGGGGCTTGATGGCTACACCTTC.